This entry lists 17 T cell receptor beta chains sequenced from one sample in a study of cytomegalovirus exposure and HLA in healthy donors. Both 60 Vbeta primers and 13 Jbeta primers went into the PCR. Profiling relied on immunoSEQ multiplex PCR, and the TCRdb table lists in-frame clones only, not all of them. Here the sample spans some 170,000 clones, about 80% being singletons. The specimen sequenced was PBMCs. The receptor set was obtained from a man aged 25 to 45 in good health and CMV-seronegative.

The CDR3 loop reads CASSFRILRDLNEQFF. The DNA for the CDR3 is TGTGCCAGCAGTTTTCGTATCCTTCGGGATCTCAATGAGCAGTTCTTC. The chain links TRBV28 to TRBJ2-1; possible D gene TRBD2, 5 bases. CDR1 is MDHEN, CDR2 SYDVKM, per germline. V lost 3 bases to trimming and J lost 6 bases, with 18 bases between them. The CDR3 totals 16 residues.

The V and J genes are TRBV6-1 and TRBJ2-7; no definite D call. The germline V and J ends were trimmed by 7 bases and 3 bases, with 4 bases remaining between them. This CDR3 spans 10 amino acids. Germline V lookup: CDR1 MNHNS, CDR2 SASEGT. CDR3 coding DNA: TGTGCCAGCACAAACTACGAGCAGTACTTC. Protein sequence: CASTNYEQYF.

This chain joins TRBV19 and TRBJ1-5; D may be TRBD1 (6 bases). Germline V gene data show CDR1 as LNHDA and CDR2 as SQIVND (reference sequence). The CDR3 extends over 12 amino acids. Trimming shortened V by 5 bases and J by 7 bases, and 9 bases separated the two germline ends. As DNA, the CDR3 is TGTGCCAGTAGTTACGACAGGCAGCCCCAGCATTTT. Translating gives CASSYDRQPQHF.

The chain is built from TRBV2 and TRBJ2-2, with D tentatively TRBD1 (6 bases). This CDR3 contains 17 residues. The V end was cut by 11 bases, the J end by 11 bases, with 33 bases between. The germline V gene has CDR1 SNHLY and CDR2 FYNNEI. CDR3: CASIAPGHNTPTKELFF. For the CDR3, the DNA is TGTGCCTCGATAGCCCCGGGACACAACACCCCCACCAAAGAGCTGTTTTTT.

In its sample, this clone was seen once. CDR3 bases: TGCGCCAGCAGCTATAGACAGGGGAACACTGAAGCTTTCTTT. Translated, it gives CASSYRQGNTEAFF. The rearrangement links TRBV5-1 to TRBJ1-1, with TRBD1 matching over 7 bases. The length of the CDR3 is 14 residues. Per the germline V gene, CDR1 is SGHRS and CDR2 is YFSETQ. The J segment lost 1 base and the V segment lost 3 bases, leaving 3 bases of the junction unmatched.

The V call is TRBV4-3, the J call TRBJ1-6, with D unclear. CDR3 length equals 13 residues. The germline V gene encodes CDR1 LGHNA and CDR2 YSLEER. Trimming left V 2 bases short and J 6 bases short, with 5 bases between. CDR3 residues: CASSQFSNSPLHF. The DNA of the CDR3 is TGCGCCAGCAGCCAATTCAGTAATTCACCCCTCCACTTT.

The chain employs TRBV5-1 and TRBJ1-2; 9 bases line up with TRBD1. With V trimmed by 6 bases and J by 5 bases, 5 bases remained unmatched. The CDR3 consists of 13 residues. Germline CDR1 and CDR2: SGHRS and YFSETQ. The DNA for the CDR3 is TGCGCCAGCATGAGGGACAGGGCTTATGGCTACACCTTC. Translation gives CASMRDRAYGYTF.

The gene calls are TRBV6-1 and TRBJ1-2; 10 positions match TRBD1. Germline CDR1 is MNHNS and CDR2 is SASEGT. Trimming removed 7 bases from V and 5 bases from J; junction bases left unmatched: 10. The CDR3 runs to 15 residues. CDR3 DNA: TGTGCCAGCACCCTTAGGGGGACAGGGGAATATGGCTACACCTTC. Its protein product is CASTLRGTGEYGYTF.

V usage is TRBV7-3 and J usage is TRBJ1-2, with 10 bases identical to TRBD1. J lost 7 bases, V lost 4 bases, and 3 bases had no gene match. The germline gives CDR1 SGHTA, CDR2 FQGTGA. The CDR3 covers 13 residues. CDR3 protein: CASSSGTGAGYTF. The DNA of the CDR3 is TGTGCCAGCAGCTCCGGGACAGGGGCTGGCTACACCTTC. Together with reference TRBV7-3 and TRBJ1-2, the CDR3 gives the full variable domain: GAGVSQTPSNKVTEKGKYVELRCDPISGHTALYWYRQSLGQGPEFLIYFQGTGAADDSGLPNDRFFAVRPEGSVSTLKIQRTERGDSAVYLCASSSGTGAGYTFGSGTRLTVV.

The chain couples TRBV6-1 to TRBJ1-1; 7 positions agree with TRBD1. Germline V gene sequence: CDR1 MNHNS, CDR2 SASEGT. The CDR3 has 13 residues. The V and J ends lost 4 bases and 10 bases, in that order; junction bases with no gene match: 9. The CDR3 region has the DNA TGTGCCAGCAGTGTACAGGGGCAGGGTAGAGCTTTCTTT. Protein product: CASSVQGQGRAFF.

In this sample, this clone turned up a few times. The chain links TRBV15 to TRBJ1-2, with TRBD1 matching over 11 bases. CDR3 length: 15 residues. Trimming cost V 1 base and J 7 bases; bases outside gene matches: 5. Germline-derived CDR1 and CDR2 are LNHNV and YYDKDF (reference sequence). The CDR3, as DNA: TGTGCCACCAGCAGAGGGACAGGGGGCGCAGGTGGCTACACCTTC. Its protein is CATSRGTGGAGGYTF.

The chain combines TRBV18 with TRBJ2-1; possibly TRBD2 for D (5 bases). V was clipped by 3 bases and J by 8 bases, with 17 bases between them. The germline V gene has CDR1 KGHSH and CDR2 LQKENI. The CDR3 contains 15 residues. The CDR3 sequence: CASSPRKDTGYEQFF. CDR3 nucleotides: TGTGCCAGCTCACCCAGAAAAGATACGGGGTATGAGCAGTTCTTC.

The chain links TRBV13 to TRBJ1-3; no clear D gene. Trimming removed 2 bases from V and 0 bases from J, with 14 bases in between. Per germline, CDR1 PRHDT and CDR2 FYEKMQ (reference sequence). This CDR3 spans 17 amino acids. Here the CDR3 reads CASSLSQEGHSGNTIYF. CDR3 DNA sequence: TGTGCCAGCAGCTTAAGTCAAGAGGGCCACTCTGGAAACACCATATATTTT.

In its sample, this clone was seen once. This chain joins TRBV2 and TRBJ2-4; TRBD1 is a possible D gene (5 bases). The CDR3 is 11 amino acids. Looked up from germline, CDR1 is SNHLY and CDR2 is FYNNEI. V was pared by 10 bases and J by 7 bases, with 11 bases between. The CDR3 region has the DNA TGTGCCACTCGGGCAGGGAACATTCAGTACTTC. Translating it yields CATRAGNIQYF.

The chain joins TRBV10-3 to TRBJ2-6, with 11 bases matching TRBD1. CDR1 is ENHRY, CDR2 SYGVKD, per germline. The CDR3 totals 16 residues. The V segment lost 5 bases and the J segment 4 bases; nucleotides outside the gene matches: 4. CDR3: CAISQDRGPGANVLTF. The CDR3 DNA follows: TGTGCCATCAGTCAGGACAGGGGGCCCGGGGCCAACGTCCTGACTTTC.

V is TRBV27 and J is TRBJ1-2; no definite D call. V was trimmed by 3 bases and J by 1 base, leaving 12 bases between them. CDR3 size: 15 residues. Germline V gene sequence: CDR1 MNHEY, CDR2 SMNVEV (reference sequence). The CDR3 DNA sequence: TGTGCCAGCAGTTTCTACCCGGCGGGTAACTATGGCTACACCTTC. This codes for CASSFYPAGNYGYTF.

This chain connects TRBV28 to TRBJ1-2; 8 bases map to TRBD1. CDR1 and CDR2 from the germline V gene are MDHEN and SYDVKM. Losses at the gene ends were 6 bases for V and 6 bases for J; bases not matched to a gene: 6. The CDR3 totals 13 residues. As DNA, the CDR3 is TGTGCCAGCAGAGCGACAGGGGAGGATGGCTACACCTTC. It translates to CASRATGEDGYTF.